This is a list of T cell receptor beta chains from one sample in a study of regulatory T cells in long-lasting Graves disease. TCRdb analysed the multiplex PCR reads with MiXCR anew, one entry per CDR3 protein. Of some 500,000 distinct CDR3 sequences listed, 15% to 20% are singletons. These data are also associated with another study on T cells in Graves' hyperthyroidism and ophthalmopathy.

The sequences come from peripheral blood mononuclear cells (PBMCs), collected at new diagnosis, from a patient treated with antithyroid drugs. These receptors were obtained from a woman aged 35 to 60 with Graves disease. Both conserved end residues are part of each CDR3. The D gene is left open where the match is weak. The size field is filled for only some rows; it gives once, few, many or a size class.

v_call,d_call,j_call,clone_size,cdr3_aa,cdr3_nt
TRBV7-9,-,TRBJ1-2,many,CASSPEGHGYTF,TGTGCCAGCAGCCCGGAGGGGCATGGCTACACCTTC
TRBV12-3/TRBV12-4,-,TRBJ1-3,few,CASSLAHMTSGNTIYF,TGTGCCAGCAGTTTAGCGCACATGACCTCTGGAAACACCATATATTTT
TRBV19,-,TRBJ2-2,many,CASNLGTVNTGELFF,TGTGCCAGTAATCTGGGGACGGTGAACACCGGGGAGCTGTTTTTT
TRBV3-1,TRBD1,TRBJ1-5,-,CASSQARGPVLNQPQHF,TGTGCCAGCAGCCAAGCAAGGGGGCCGGTTCTCAATCAGCCCCAGCATTTT
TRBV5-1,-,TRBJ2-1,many,CASSLKNRANEQFF,TGCGCCAGCAGCCTAAAAAACAGGGCCAATGAGCAGTTCTTC
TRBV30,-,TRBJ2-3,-,CAWSAGRGVRDTQYF,TGTGCCTGGAGTGCGGGCAGGGGAGTAAGAGATACGCAGTATTTT
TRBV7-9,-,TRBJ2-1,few,CASRWGDSYNEQFF,TGTGCCAGCAGATGGGGGGACTCCTACAATGAGCAGTTCTTC
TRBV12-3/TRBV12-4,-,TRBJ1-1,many,CASSLRAKNTEAFF,TGTGCCAGCAGTTTGAGGGCCAAGAACACTGAAGCTTTCTTT
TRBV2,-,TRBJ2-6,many,CASSQQGSGANVLTF,TGTGCCAGCAGCCAACAGGGATCTGGGGCCAACGTCCTGACTTTC
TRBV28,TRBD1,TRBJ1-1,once,CASTPGQGLNTEAFF,TGTGCCAGCACCCCGGGACAGGGGTTGAACACTGAAGCTTTCTTT
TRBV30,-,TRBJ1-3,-,CAWSVRPGSRNTIYF,TGTGCCTGGAGTGTACGTCCGGGTTCTCGAAACACCATATATTTT
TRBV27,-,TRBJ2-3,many,CASSFPGGVSTDTQYF,TGTGCCAGCAGCTTCCCAGGCGGGGTAAGCACAGATACGCAGTATTTT
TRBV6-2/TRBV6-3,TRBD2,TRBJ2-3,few,CASSPGGMTDTQYF,TGTGCCAGCAGTCCGGGGGGGATGACAGATACGCAGTATTTT
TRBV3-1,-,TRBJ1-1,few,CASSQVLGSRGTGPGGTEAFF,TGTGCCAGCAGCCAAGTTCTGGGGTCTAGGGGTACGGGCCCCGGGGGTACTGAAGCTTTCTTT
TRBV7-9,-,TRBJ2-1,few,CASSSTRPNVGNEQFF,TGTGCCAGCAGCTCAACTAGGCCAAACGTTGGGAATGAGCAGTTCTTC
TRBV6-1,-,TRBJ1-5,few,CASSAQGYSPQHF,TGTGCCAGCAGTGCCCAGGGTTACTCGCCCCAGCATTTT
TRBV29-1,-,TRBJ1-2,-,CSSQDSHLGGYGYTF,TGCAGTTCGCAAGACAGTCACCTTGGGGGCTATGGCTACACCTTC
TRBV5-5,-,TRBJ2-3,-,CASSPTFPDLMFTQYF,TGTGCCAGCAGCCCCACGTTCCCCGACCTCATGTTCACGCAGTATTTT
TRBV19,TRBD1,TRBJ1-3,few,CAISDRPAGNTIYF,TGTGCCATTTCGGACAGGCCAGCCGGAAACACCATATATTTT
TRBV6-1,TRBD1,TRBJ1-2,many,CASIGTGTNYGYTF,TGTGCCAGCATCGGGACAGGGACTAACTATGGCTACACCTTC